This is a list of T cell receptor beta chains from one sample in a study of T-cell reconstitution after alpha-beta-depleted transplantation in children. TCRdb itself ran the PCR reads through MiXCR, one entry per CDR3 protein. This sample has 400,000 to 500,000 distinct CDR3 sequences, with approximately 11% found just once. Sequenced here: PBMCs from the stem cell graft donor, sampled from the stem cell graft. All receptors come from a human donor who donated a stem cell graft to a child with acute myeloid leukemia. Each CDR3 is given with its conserved first and last residue. Fields, in order: clone size, D gene, J gene, V gene, CDR3 protein, CDR3 DNA. A D gene is named only where the DNA matches it firmly. Clone size, where shown, is once, few, many, or a class for clones that have expanded.

many . TRBJ1-5 TRBV3-1 CASSQGPVNQPQHF TGTGCCAGCAGCCAAGGCCCAGTCAATCAGCCCCAGCATTTT
. . TRBJ2-2 TRBV2 CASSGLGLGTGELFF TGTGCCAGCAGTGGACTAGGTCTTGGAACCGGGGAGCTGTTTTTT
many . TRBJ2-2 TRBV12-3/TRBV12-4 CASNPGTTGELFF TGTGCCAGCAATCCAGGGACCACCGGGGAGCTGTTTTTT
. . TRBJ2-2 TRBV5-1 CASSASTGELFF TGCGCCAGCAGCGCGAGCACCGGGGAGCTGTTTTTT
many TRBD1 TRBJ1-4 TRBV15 CATSTADRRGEKLFF TGTGCCACCAGCACAGCGGACAGGAGGGGAGAAAAACTGTTTTTT
many . TRBJ1-4 TRBV5-1 CASSRSSGADEKLFF TGCGCCAGCAGCCGCAGTTCAGGGGCGGATGAAAAACTGTTTTTT
. . TRBJ2-5 TRBV6-2/TRBV6-3 CASSWTGHRTQYF TGTGCCAGCAGTTGGACCGGACATCGGACCCAGTACTTC
. . TRBJ2-3 TRBV27 CASSSATTRADTQYF TGTGCCAGCAGTTCCGCCACTACGCGGGCAGATACGCAGTATTTT
. . TRBJ2-1 TRBV5-1 CASSIRGSYNEQFF TGCGCCAGCAGTATCAGGGGCTCCTACAATGAGCAGTTCTTC
. TRBD2 TRBJ2-2 TRBV4-1 CASSQGAGGAGGPTGELFF TGCGCCAGCAGCCAAGGCGCCGGGGGGGCGGGAGGGCCTACCGGGGAGCTGTTTTTT
. . TRBJ2-6 TRBV20-1 CSALAASSGANVLTF TGCAGTGCTCTCGCGGCCAGCTCTGGGGCCAACGTCCTGACTTTC
many TRBD1 TRBJ2-1 TRBV6-1 CASGRTGYNNEQFF TGTGCCAGCGGGCGGACAGGGTACAACAATGAGCAGTTCTTC
. TRBD1 TRBJ2-7 TRBV5-1 CASSLGQVQEQYF TGCGCCAGCAGCCTTGGACAGGTTCAAGAGCAGTACTTC
. TRBD2 TRBJ2-7 TRBV5-1 CASSPGGTSNCEQYF TGCGCCAGCAGCCCTGGTGGGACTAGCAACTGCGAGCAGTACTTC
few . TRBJ2-3 TRBV9 CASSVGLEGGHLDTQYF TGTGCCAGCAGCGTAGGTCTGGAGGGGGGGCATTTAGATACGCAGTATTTT
. TRBD2 TRBJ2-2 TRBV6-1 CASGGLAGTNTGELFF TGTGCCAGCGGGGGACTAGCGGGCACGAACACCGGGGAGCTGTTTTTT
few . TRBJ2-7 TRBV12-3/TRBV12-4 CASSLRGQGYEQYF TGTGCCAGCAGTTTAAGGGGTCAAGGCTACGAGCAGTACTTC
few TRBD2 TRBJ2-3 TRBV4-1 CASRLADTDTQYF TGCGCCAGCAGGCTAGCGGACACAGATACGCAGTATTTT
. . TRBJ2-1 TRBV7-8 CASSPLDPRLFF TGTGCCAGCAGTCCTCTTGACCCCCGGCTGTTCTTC
. . TRBJ2-1 TRBV7-2 CASSLSPGNEQFF TGTGCCAGCAGCTTATCCCCCGGGAATGAGCAGTTCTTC
many . TRBJ2-7 TRBV5-1 CASSLQDGYEQYF TGCGCCAGCAGCTTGCAAGACGGCTACGAGCAGTACTTC
. TRBD2 TRBJ2-5 TRBV6-1 CASKTSGNQETQYF TGTGCCAGCAAGACTAGCGGAAACCAAGAGACCCAGTACTTC
few TRBD2 TRBJ2-3 TRBV5-1 CASSPGLAGGPLTDTQYF TGCGCCAGCAGCCCCGGACTAGCGGGGGGCCCTCTCACAGATACGCAGTATTTT